This T cell receptor beta chain appears in the sequencing data of a study of memory CD4+ T cells and cytomegalovirus serostatus. Looking at the study overall: This sample comes from healthy Belgian adults, eight to ten CMV seropositive, about 23 seronegative.

CDR3 length: 16 amino acids. CDR1 and CDR2 (germline): SGHRS, YFSETQ. The V end lost 3 bases, the J end lost 0 bases, and 12 bases lay between the germline ends. Single viable CD3+CD4+CD8-CD45RO+ cells were sorted as the memory CD4+ T cells. Profiled with immunoSEQ multiplex PCR; TCRdb holds only in-frame clones, not every one. Here the sample spans approximately 65,000 clones, approximately 71% being singletons. The V and J genes are TRBV5-1 and TRBJ2-2; D not resolved. This TCR was sampled from an adult in good health and CMV-seronegative. Sequencing was done on a sample of memory CD4+ T cells from blood. The CDR3 nucleotides are TGCGCCAGCAGCTCCTTTGGTGGGGCGAACACCGGGGAGCTGTTTTTT. It encodes CASSSFGGANTGELFF.